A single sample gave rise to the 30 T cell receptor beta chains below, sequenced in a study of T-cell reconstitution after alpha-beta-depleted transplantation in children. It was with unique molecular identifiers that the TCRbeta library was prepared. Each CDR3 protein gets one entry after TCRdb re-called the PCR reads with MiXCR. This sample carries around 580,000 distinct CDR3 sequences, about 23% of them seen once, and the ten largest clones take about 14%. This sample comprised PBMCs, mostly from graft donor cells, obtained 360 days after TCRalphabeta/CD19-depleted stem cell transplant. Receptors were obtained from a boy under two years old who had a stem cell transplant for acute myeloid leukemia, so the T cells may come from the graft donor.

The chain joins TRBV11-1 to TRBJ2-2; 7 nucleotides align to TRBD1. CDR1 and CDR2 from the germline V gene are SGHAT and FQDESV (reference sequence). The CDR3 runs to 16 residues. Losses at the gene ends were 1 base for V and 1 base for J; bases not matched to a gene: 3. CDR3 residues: CASSLEDRVNTGELFF. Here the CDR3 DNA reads TGTGCCAGCAGCTTAGAAGACAGGGTGAACACCGGGGAGCTGTTTTTT.

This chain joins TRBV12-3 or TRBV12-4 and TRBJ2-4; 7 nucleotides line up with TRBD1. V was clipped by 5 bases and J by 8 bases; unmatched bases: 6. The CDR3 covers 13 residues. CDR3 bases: TGTGCCAGCAGTCCTCGACAGGGTGACATTCAGTACTTC. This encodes CASSPRQGDIQYF.

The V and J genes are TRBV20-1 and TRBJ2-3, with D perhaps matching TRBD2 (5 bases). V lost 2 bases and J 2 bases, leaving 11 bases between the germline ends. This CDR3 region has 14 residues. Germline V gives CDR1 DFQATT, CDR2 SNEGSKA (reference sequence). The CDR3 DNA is TGCAGTGCTAGAAAGCGGCTACCCACAGATACGCAGTATTTT. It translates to CSARKRLPTDTQYF.

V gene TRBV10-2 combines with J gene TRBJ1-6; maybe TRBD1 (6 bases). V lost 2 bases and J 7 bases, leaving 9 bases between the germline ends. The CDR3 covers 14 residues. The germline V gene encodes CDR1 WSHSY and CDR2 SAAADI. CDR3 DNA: TGCGCCAGCAGTGAGACTAGGGGGAATTCACCCCTCCACTTT. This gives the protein CASSETRGNSPLHF.

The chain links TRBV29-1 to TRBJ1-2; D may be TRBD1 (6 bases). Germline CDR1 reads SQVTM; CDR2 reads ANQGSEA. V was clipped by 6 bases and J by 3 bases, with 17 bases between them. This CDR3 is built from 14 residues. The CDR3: CSVLLDRSDYGYTF. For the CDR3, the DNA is TGCAGCGTGCTCCTTGACAGGTCCGACTATGGCTACACCTTC.

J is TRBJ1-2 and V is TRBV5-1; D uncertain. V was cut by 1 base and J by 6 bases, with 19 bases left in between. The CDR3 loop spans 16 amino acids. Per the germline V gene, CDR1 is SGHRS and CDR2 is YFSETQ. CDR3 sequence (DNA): TGCGCCAGCAGCTTGCGTCTCGGGGTCCAGGATCATGGCTACACCTTC. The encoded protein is CASSLRLGVQDHGYTF.

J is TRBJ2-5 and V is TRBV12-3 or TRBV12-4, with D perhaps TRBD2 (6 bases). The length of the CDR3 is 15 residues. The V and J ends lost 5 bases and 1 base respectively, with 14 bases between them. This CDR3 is CASSPYGGFQETQYF. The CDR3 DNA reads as TGTGCCAGCAGTCCCTACGGGGGTTTCCAAGAGACCCAGTACTTC.

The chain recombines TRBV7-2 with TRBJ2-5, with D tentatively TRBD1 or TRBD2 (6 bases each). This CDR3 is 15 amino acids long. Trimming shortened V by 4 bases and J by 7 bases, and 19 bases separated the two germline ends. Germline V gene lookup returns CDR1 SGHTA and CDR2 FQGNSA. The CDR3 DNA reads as TGTGCCAGCAGCTCGACGCACATTTCGGGGGCGACCCAGTACTTC. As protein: CASSSTHISGATQYF.

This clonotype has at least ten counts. The DNA for the CDR3 is TGCAGTGCTAGAGGCCAGAGCTCCTACAATGAGCAGTTCTTC. Its protein product is CSARGQSSYNEQFF. This chain joins TRBV20-1 and TRBJ2-1; D unclear. Germline V gives CDR1 DFQATT, CDR2 SNEGSKA (reference sequence). CDR3 length: 14 amino acids. The germline V and J ends were trimmed by 1 base and 0 bases, with 7 bases remaining between them.

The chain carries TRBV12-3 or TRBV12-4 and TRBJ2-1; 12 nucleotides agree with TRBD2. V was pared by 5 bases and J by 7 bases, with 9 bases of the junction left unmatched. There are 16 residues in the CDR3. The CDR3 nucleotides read TGTGCCAGCAGTCCACTAGCGGGGGGATCGGGGAATGAGCAGTTCTTC. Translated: CASSPLAGGSGNEQFF.

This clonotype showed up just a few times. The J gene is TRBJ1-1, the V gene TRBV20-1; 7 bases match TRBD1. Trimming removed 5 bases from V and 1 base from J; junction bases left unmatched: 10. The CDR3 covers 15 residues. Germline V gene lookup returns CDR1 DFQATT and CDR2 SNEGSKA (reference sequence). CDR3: CSAYRGGQQNTEAFF. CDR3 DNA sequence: TGCAGTGCTTATCGGGGGGGACAGCAGAACACTGAAGCTTTCTTT.

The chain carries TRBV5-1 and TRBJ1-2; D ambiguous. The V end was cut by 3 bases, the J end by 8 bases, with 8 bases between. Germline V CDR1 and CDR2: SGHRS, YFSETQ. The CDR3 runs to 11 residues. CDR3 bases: TGCGCCAGCAGCTGGGGAGAAGGCTACACCTTC. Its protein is CASSWGEGYTF.

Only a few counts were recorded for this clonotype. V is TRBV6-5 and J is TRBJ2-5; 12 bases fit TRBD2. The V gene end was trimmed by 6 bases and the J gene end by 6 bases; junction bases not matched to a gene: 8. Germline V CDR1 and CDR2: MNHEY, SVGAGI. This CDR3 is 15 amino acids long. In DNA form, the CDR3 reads TGTGCCAGCAGCTACGGACTAGCGGGGAGGAAGACCCAGTACTTC. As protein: CASSYGLAGRKTQYF.

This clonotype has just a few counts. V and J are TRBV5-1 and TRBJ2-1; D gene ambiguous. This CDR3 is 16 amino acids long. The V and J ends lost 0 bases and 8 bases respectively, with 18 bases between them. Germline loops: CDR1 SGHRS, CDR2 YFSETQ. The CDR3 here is CASSLAYRTQPDEQFF. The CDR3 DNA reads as TGCGCCAGCAGCTTGGCTTATCGTACTCAGCCGGATGAGCAGTTCTTC.

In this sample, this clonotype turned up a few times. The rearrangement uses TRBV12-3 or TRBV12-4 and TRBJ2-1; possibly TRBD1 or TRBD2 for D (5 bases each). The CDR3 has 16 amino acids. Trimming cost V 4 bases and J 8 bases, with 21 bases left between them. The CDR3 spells CASSWWERTNADEQFF. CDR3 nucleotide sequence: TGTGCCAGCAGTTGGTGGGAGCGGACAAATGCGGATGAGCAGTTCTTC.

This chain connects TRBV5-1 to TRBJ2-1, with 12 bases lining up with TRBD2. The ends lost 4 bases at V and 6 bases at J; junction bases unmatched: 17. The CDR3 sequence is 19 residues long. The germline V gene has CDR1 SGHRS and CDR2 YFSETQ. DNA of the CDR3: TGCGCCAGCAGCCTTTTACTAGCGGGGGGCCGGCTCCCACTCAATGAGCAGTTCTTC. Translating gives CASSLLLAGGRLPLNEQFF.

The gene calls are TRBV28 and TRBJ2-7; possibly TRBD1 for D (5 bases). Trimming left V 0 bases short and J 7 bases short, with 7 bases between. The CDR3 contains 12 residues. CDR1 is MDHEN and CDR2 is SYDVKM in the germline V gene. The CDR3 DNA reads TGTGCCAGCAGTTTATGGCAGGGTGAGCAGTACGTC. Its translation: CASSLWQGEQYV.

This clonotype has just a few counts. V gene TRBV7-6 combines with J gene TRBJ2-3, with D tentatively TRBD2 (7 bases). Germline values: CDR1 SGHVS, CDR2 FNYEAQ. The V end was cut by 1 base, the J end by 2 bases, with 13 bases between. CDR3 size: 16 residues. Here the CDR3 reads CASSLGNGGPTDTQYF. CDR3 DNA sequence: TGTGCCAGCAGCTTAGGGAACGGGGGGCCCACAGATACGCAGTATTTT.

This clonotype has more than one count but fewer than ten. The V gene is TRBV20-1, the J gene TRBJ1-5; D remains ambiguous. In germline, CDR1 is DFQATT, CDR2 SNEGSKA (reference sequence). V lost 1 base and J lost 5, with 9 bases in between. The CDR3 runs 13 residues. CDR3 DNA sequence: TGCAGTGCTAGAGGAGGGCTCGATCAGCCCCAGCATTTT. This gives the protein CSARGGLDQPQHF.

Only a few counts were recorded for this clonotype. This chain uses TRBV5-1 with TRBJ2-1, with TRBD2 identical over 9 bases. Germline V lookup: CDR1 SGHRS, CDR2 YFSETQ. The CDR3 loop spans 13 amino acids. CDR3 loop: CATRLAVDNEQFF. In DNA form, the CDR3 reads TGCGCGACCCGACTAGCGGTCGACAATGAGCAGTTCTTC.

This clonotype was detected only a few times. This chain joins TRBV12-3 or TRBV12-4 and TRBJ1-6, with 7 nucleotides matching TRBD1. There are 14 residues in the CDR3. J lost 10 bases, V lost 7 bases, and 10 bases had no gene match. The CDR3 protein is CASTSDRDLSPLHF. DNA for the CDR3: TGTGCCAGCACCTCAGACAGGGACCTATCACCCCTCCACTTT.

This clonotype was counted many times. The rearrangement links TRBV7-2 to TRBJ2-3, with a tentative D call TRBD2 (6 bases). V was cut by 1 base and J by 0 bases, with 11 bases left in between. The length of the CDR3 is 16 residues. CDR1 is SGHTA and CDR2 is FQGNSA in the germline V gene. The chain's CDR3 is CASSLGLAPSTDTQYF. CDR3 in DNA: TGTGCCAGCAGCTTAGGGCTAGCGCCTAGCACAGATACGCAGTATTTT.

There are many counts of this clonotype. The CDR3 reads CASSIWTSVEQYV. CDR3 in DNA: TGTGCCAGCAGCATATGGACTAGTGTCGAGCAGTACGTC. V and J are TRBV9 and TRBJ2-7; 7 positions match TRBD2. The CDR3 has 13 amino acids. The germline CDR1 and CDR2 sequences are SGDLS and YYNGEE. V was pared by 4 bases and J by 6 bases, with 7 bases of the junction left unmatched.

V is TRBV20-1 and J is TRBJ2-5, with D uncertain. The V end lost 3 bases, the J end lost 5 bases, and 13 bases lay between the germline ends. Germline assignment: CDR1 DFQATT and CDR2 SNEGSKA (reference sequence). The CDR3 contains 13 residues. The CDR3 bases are TGCAGTGCTAGGAACCCGCTAGGGGAGACCCAGTACTTC. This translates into CSARNPLGETQYF.

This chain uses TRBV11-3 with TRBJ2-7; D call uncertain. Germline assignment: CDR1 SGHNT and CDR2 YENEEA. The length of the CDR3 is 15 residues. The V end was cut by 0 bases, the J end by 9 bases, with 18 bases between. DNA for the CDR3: TGTGCCAGCAGCTTAGATCTTCGGACGGACGGTGGGCAGTACTTC. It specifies CASSLDLRTDGGQYF.

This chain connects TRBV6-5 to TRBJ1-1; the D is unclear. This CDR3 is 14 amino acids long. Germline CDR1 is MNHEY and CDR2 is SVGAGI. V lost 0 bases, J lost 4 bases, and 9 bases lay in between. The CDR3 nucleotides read TGTGCCAGCAGTTACTCCGCGTGGGGCACTGAAGCTTTCTTT. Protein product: CASSYSAWGTEAFF.

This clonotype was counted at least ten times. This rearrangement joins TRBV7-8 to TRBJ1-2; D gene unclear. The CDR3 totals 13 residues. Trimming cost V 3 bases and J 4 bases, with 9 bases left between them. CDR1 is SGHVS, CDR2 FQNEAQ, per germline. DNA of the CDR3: TGTGCCAGCAGCTTCGGGCAGTCCTATGGCTACACCTTC. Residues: CASSFGQSYGYTF.

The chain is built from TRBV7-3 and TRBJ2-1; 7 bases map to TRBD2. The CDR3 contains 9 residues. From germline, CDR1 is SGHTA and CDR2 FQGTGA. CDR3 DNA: TGTGCGGGGGGGAATGAGCAGTTCTTC. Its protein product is CAGGNEQFF.

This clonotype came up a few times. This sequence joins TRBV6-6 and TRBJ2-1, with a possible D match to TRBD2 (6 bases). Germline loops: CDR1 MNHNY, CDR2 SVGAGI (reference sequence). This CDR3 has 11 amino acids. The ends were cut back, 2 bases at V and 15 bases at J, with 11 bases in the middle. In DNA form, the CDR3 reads TGTGCCAGCAGTTACGAGGCGGGACGGTTCTTC. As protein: CASSYEAGRFF.

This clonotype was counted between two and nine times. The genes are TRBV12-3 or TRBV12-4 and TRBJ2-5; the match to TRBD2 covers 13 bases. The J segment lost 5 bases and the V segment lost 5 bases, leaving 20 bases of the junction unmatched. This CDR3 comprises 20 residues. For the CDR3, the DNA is TGTGCCAGCAGTGGTCCGGGACTAGCGGGGCCAGACTTCCCTGTGGAGACCCAGTACTTC. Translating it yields CASSGPGLAGPDFPVETQYF.